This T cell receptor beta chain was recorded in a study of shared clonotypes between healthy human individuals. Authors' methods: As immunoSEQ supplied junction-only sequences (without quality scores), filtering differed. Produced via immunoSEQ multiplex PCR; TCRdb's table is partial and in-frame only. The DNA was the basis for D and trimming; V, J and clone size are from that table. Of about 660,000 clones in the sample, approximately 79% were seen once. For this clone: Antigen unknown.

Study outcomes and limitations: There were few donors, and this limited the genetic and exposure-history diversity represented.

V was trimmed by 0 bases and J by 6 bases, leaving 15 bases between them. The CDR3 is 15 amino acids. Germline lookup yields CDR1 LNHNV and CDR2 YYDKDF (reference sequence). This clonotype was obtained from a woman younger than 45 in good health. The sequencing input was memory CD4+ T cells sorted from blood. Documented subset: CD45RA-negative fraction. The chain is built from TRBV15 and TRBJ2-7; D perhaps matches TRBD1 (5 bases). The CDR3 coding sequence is TGTGCCACCAGCAGAGATCAAGGGGCTAGTAGCGAGCAGTACTTC. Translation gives CATSRDQGASSEQYF.